This T cell receptor beta chain is from a study of identical twins. MiXCR, run by TCRdb on the 5' RACE reads, gives a single entry per CDR3 protein. Seen here are roughly 1,500,000 distinct CDR3 sequences, less than 40% observed once, and the top ten hold around 0.3%. Study findings and constraints: Zero-insertion findings could be partly confounded by invariant cells (MAIT and iNKT cells). Within twin pairs, the out-of-frame alpha sequences they shared showed excess low generation probability.

V was shortened by 7 bases and J by 3 bases, with 11 bases between the two germline ends. The CDR3 runs to 13 residues. Points on this clonotype: Its antigen is not known.

The TCR was taken from a newborn girl in good health. What was sequenced was cord blood. V is TRBV12-3 or TRBV12-4 and J is TRBJ2-3, with a weak D call TRBD2 (5 bases). The CDR3 nucleotides are TGTGCCAGCACCCCTCGGGAAACAGATACGCAGTATTTT. It codes for CASTPRETDTQYF.